The 4 T cell receptor beta chains below were found in one sample sequenced in a study of blood T cell repertoires in COVID-19. The repertoire was sequenced with immunoSEQ multiplex PCR; TCRdb's copy has only in-frame clones and lacks some. Here the sample spans a few hundred thousand clones, around 83% being singletons. Sequencing input: peripheral blood. All receptors derive from a woman in her 50s with acute or convalescent COVID-19.

This chain's CDR3 is CAWTAEREQFF. As DNA, the CDR3 is TGTGCCTGGACCGCCGAGCGGGAGCAGTTCTTC. This sequence joins TRBV30 and TRBJ2-1, with a tentative D call TRBD2 (5 bases). The V end was cut by 4 bases, the J end by 10 bases, with 11 bases between. CDR3 length: 11 residues. CDR1 and CDR2 (germline): GTSNPN, SVGIG (reference sequence). The full variable domain, with the rest looked up from reference TRBV30 and TRBJ2-1, is SQTIHQWPATLVQPVGSPLSLECTVEGTSNPNLYWYRQAAGRGLQLLFYSVGIGQISSEVPQNLSASRPQDRQFILSSKKLLLSDSGFYLCAWTAEREQFFGPGTRLTVL.

Comments on this clone: This CDR3 is also generated by other DNA sequences in the sample. The chain couples TRBV4-1 to TRBJ1-2; possibly TRBD1 for D (5 bases). V lost 1 base and J 3 bases, leaving 9 bases between the germline ends. CDR3 length equals 14 residues. Per germline, CDR1 MGHRA and CDR2 YSYEKL. CDR3 residues: CASSQVQGDYGYTF. As DNA, the CDR3 is TGCGCCAGCAGCCAAGTTCAGGGCGACTATGGCTACACCTTC.

This clone has just a few counts. This rearrangement joins TRBV20-1 to TRBJ2-3, with a weak D call TRBD2 (5 bases). Germline assignment: CDR1 DFQATT and CDR2 SNEGSKA (reference sequence). V dropped 3 bases and J dropped 2 bases, with 6 bases sitting between them. The CDR3 sequence is 12 residues long. This chain's CDR3 is CSASSATDTQYF. The CDR3, as DNA: TGCAGTGCTAGTAGCGCCACAGATACGCAGTATTTT.

The V gene is TRBV2, the J gene TRBJ2-1, with TRBD2 identical over 11 bases. This CDR3 contains 15 residues. Germline lookup yields CDR1 SNHLY and CDR2 FYNNEI. J lost 9 bases, V lost 4 bases, and 8 bases had no gene match. The CDR3 nucleotides are TGTGCCAGCAGTGGACTAGCGGGAAGTCATAGTGAGCAGTTCTTC. It yields the protein CASSGLAGSHSEQFF. The whole variable domain, remainder taken from reference TRBV2 and TRBJ2-1, is EPEVTQTPSHQVTQMGQEVILRCVPISNHLYFYWYRQILGQKVEFLVSFYNNEISEKSEIFDDQFSVERPDGSNFTLKIRSTKLEDSAMYFCASSGLAGSHSEQFFGPGTRLTVL.